This TCR beta chain comes out of a study of cytotoxic CD8 clonotypes in ibrutinib-treated CLL. Looking at the study overall: Patient counts were about 12 relapsed/refractory, more than 14 treatment-naive and about 17 IGHV unmutated. Findings and caveats of the study: Clonality correlated strongly with circulating CD8+ T cells and exceeded age-matched healthy donors at baseline.

The table came from immunoSEQ multiplex PCR; TCRdb's copy has only in-frame clones and leaves some out. The top ten hold 5.5% to 7% of the sample, which has under 45,000 clones, 65% to 70% seen once. Looked up from germline, CDR1 is MDHEN and CDR2 is SYDVKM. Trimming at V came to 6 bases and at J to 2 bases, leaving 6 bases not matched to a gene. This CDR3 region has 15 residues. Comment on this clone: Its cognate antigen is unknown.

The TCR sequence derives from a human donor with chronic lymphocytic leukemia. This chain uses TRBV28 with TRBJ2-7, with 11 bases fitting TRBD2. The source was PBMCs, collected at disease progression, from a patient treated with ibrutinib. For the CDR3, the DNA is TGTGCCAGCAGGGTAACTAGCGGGAGAGCCTACGAGCAGTACTTC. Translated, it gives CASRVTSGRAYEQYF.